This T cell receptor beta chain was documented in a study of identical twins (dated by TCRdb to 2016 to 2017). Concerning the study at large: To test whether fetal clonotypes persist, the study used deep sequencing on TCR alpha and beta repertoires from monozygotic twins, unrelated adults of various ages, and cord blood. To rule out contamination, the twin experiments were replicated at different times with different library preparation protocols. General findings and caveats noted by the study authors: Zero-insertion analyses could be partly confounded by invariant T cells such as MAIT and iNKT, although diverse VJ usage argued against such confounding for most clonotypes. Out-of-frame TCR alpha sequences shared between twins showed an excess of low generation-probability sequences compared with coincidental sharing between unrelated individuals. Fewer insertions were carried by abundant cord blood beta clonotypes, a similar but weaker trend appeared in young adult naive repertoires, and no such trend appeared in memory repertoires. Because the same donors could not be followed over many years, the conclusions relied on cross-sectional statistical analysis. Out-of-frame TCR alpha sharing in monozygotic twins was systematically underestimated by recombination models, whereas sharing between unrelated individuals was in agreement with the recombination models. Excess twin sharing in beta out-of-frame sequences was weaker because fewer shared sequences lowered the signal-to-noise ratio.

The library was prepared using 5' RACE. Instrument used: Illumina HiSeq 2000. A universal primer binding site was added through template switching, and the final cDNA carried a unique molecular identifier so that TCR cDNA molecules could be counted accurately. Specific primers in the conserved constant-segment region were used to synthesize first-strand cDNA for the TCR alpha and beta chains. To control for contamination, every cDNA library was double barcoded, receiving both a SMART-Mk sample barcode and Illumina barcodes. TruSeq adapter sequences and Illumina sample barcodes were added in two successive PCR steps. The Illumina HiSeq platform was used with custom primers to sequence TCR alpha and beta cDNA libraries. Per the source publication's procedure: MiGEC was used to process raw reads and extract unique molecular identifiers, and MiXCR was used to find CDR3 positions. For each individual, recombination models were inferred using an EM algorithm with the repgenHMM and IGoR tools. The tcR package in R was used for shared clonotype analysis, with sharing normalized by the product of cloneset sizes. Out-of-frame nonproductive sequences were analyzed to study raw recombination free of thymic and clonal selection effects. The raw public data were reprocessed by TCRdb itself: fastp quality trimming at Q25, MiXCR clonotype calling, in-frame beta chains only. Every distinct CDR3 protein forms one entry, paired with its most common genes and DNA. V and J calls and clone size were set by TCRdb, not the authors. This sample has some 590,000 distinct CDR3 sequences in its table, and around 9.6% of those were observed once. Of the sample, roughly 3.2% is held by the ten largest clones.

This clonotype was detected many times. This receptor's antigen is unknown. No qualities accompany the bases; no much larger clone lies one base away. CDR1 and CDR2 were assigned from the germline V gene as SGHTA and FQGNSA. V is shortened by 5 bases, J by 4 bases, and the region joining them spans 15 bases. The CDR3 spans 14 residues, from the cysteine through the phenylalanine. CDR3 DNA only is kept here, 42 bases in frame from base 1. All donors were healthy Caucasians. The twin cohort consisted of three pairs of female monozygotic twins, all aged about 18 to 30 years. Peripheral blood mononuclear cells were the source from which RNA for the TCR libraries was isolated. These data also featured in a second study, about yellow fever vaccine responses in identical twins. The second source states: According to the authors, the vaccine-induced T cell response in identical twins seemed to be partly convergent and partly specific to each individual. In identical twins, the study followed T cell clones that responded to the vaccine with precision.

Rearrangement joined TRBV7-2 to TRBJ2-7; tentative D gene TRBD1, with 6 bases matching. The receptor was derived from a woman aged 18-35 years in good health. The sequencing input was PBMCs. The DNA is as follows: TGTGCCAGCAGCCCGACCCTGACAGGTTACGAGCAGTACTTC. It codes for CASSPTLTGYEQYF.